The subject of this entry is one T cell receptor beta chain. Around 9.4 milliliters was the volume of peripheral blood drawn from each donor. Each sample yielded at least 5 micrograms of PBMC total RNA. These data belong to a study of blood T cells in healthy people across ages. Combining a sample-barcoded 5' primer with a J-beta primer mix, a second PCR ran for about 6 to 12 cycles. With 12 random nucleotides, a template-switch adaptor tagged each individual cDNA molecule. TCRdb re-derived calls from the 5' RACE reads in MiXCR, one entry per CDR3 protein. This table holds some 850,000 distinct CDR3 sequences, roughly 25% found once. Germline lookup yields CDR1 SGHTA and CDR2 FQGNSA. The CDR3 sequence is 16 residues long. The same specimen was also included in a second study, on T cells of mothers and their children.

Sequencing input: blood. V and J are TRBV7-2 and TRBJ2-5, with TRBD1 matching 7 bases. The J call is uncertain, as TRBJ2-7 better fits the DNA end. The clonotype comes from a boy aged 5-17 years in good health. The CDR3 DNA reads as TGTGCCAGCAGCTTAGTACGTTCAGGGGGCTCCTACGAGCAGTACTTC. Translating gives CASSLVRSGGSYEQYF.